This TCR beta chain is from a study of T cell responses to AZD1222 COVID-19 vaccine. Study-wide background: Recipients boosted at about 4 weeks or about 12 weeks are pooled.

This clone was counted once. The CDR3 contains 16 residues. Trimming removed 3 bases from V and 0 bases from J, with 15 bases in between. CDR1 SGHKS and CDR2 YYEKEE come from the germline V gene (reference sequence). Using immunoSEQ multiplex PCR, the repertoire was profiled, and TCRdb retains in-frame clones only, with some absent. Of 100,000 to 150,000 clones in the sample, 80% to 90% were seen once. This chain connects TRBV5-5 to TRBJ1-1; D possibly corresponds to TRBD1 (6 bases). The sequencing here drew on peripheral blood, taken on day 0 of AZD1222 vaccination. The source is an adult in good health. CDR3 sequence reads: CASSYNPQGMNTEAFF. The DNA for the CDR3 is TGTGCCAGCAGCTACAACCCTCAGGGGATGAACACTGAAGCTTTCTTT.